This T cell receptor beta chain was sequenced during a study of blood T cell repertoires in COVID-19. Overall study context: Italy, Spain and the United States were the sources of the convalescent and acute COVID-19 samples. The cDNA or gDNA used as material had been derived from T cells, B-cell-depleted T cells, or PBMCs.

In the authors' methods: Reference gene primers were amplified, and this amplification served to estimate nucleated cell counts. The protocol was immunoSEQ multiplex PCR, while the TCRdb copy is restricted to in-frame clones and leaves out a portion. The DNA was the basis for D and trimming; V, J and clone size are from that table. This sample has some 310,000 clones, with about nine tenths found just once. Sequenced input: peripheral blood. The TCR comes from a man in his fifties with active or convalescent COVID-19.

The CDR3 sequence: CAWSARGRVSQPQHF. The CDR3 DNA reads as TGTGCCTGGAGTGCGCGCGGCAGGGTCTCTCAGCCCCAGCATTTT. V gene TRBV30 combines with J gene TRBJ1-5, with D maybe TRBD1 (5 bases). With 1 base removed from V and 6 bases from J, the gap between germline ends came to 16 bases. The CDR3 has 15 amino acids. Germline-derived CDR1 and CDR2 are GTSNPN and SVGIG (reference sequence). The complete variable domain, with remaining parts taken from reference TRBV30 and TRBJ1-5, reads SQTIHQWPATLVQPVGSPLSLECTVEGTSNPNLYWYRQAAGRGLQLLFYSVGIGQISSEVPQNLSASRPQDRQFILSSKKLLLSDSGFYLCAWSARGRVSQPQHFGDGTRLSIL.